These T cell receptor beta chains were read from a single sample in a study of cytomegalovirus exposure and HLA in healthy donors. The method was immunoSEQ multiplex PCR; TCRdb's version includes in-frame clones alone and lacks a portion of them. The sample carries over 150,000 clones, over 75% recorded once. The sample comprised PBMCs. These receptors were obtained from a woman between 25 and 40 years old in good health and CMV-seronegative. CDR3s include the opening cysteine and the closing phenylalanine or tryptophan. Each record gives: D gene, V gene, J gene, clone size, CDR3 protein, CDR3 DNA. D genes are given only for firm matches. The size of a clone is reported for some rows only, either as once, few or many, or as a class for expanded clones.

D gene: NA
V gene: TRBV19
J gene: TRBJ2-1
clone size: NA
CDR3 protein: CASNYGSSYNEQFF
CDR3 DNA: TGTGCCAGTAATTACGGGAGCTCCTACAATGAGCAGTTCTTC

D gene: NA
V gene: TRBV28
J gene: TRBJ1-1
clone size: few
CDR3 protein: CASTSPGGDTEAFF
CDR3 DNA: TGTGCCAGCACCAGTCCCGGGGGAGACACTGAAGCTTTCTTT

D gene: TRBD1
V gene: TRBV28
J gene: TRBJ1-1
clone size: NA
CDR3 protein: CASSPGTGGVAFF
CDR3 DNA: TGTGCCAGCAGTCCAGGGACAGGGGGCGTAGCTTTCTTT

D gene: TRBD1
V gene: TRBV2
J gene: TRBJ1-6
clone size: NA
CDR3 protein: CASTGTGAPLHF
CDR3 DNA: TGTGCCAGCACCGGGACAGGAGCACCCCTCCACTTT

D gene: NA
V gene: TRBV21-1
J gene: TRBJ1-1
clone size: few
CDR3 protein: CASRLGQGGTEAFF
CDR3 DNA: TGTGCCAGCAGACTCGGACAGGGAGGAACTGAAGCTTTCTTT

D gene: NA
V gene: TRBV7-2
J gene: TRBJ2-1
clone size: NA
CDR3 protein: CASSLRGFLGAPYNEQFF
CDR3 DNA: TGTGCCAGCAGCTTACGTGGTTTCTTGGGGGCGCCTTACAATGAGCAGTTCTTC

D gene: NA
V gene: TRBV6-5
J gene: TRBJ1-2
clone size: NA
CDR3 protein: CASRPYREKGGYTF
CDR3 DNA: TGTGCCAGCAGACCATACAGGGAAAAAGGAGGCTACACCTTC

D gene: NA
V gene: TRBV25-1
J gene: TRBJ2-7
clone size: NA
CDR3 protein: CASSGVGGVREQYF
CDR3 DNA: TGTGCCAGCAGTGGGGTAGGGGGTGTAAGGGAGCAGTACTTC

D gene: NA
V gene: TRBV6-1
J gene: TRBJ1-4
clone size: NA
CDR3 protein: CASSLRRGDEKLFF
CDR3 DNA: TGTGCCAGCAGCCTTCGAAGGGGCGATGAAAAACTGTTTTTT

D gene: TRBD1
V gene: TRBV11-2
J gene: TRBJ1-6
clone size: NA
CDR3 protein: CASSPIVDRDNSPLHF
CDR3 DNA: TGTGCCAGCAGCCCGATCGTAGACAGGGATAATTCACCCCTCCACTTT

D gene: TRBD2
V gene: TRBV18
J gene: TRBJ2-7
clone size: NA
CDR3 protein: CASSPLREGPYEQYF
CDR3 DNA: TGTGCCAGCTCACCACTGCGGGAGGGCCCCTACGAGCAGTACTTC

D gene: NA
V gene: TRBV5-1
J gene: TRBJ1-1
clone size: NA
CDR3 protein: CASSGRVYTEAFF
CDR3 DNA: TGCGCCAGCAGCGGCAGGGTTTACACTGAAGCTTTCTTT

D gene: TRBD1
V gene: TRBV7-9
J gene: TRBJ1-1
clone size: few
CDR3 protein: CSSSLVGGDRGFSSEAFF
CDR3 DNA: TGTTCCAGCAGCTTAGTAGGGGGGGACAGGGGCTTTTCCTCTGAAGCTTTCTTT

D gene: NA
V gene: TRBV10-3
J gene: TRBJ1-2
clone size: NA
CDR3 protein: CAISEYSGGVKYGYTF
CDR3 DNA: TGTGCCATCAGTGAATATTCAGGAGGCGTAAAGTATGGCTACACCTTC

D gene: NA
V gene: TRBV9
J gene: TRBJ2-2
clone size: NA
CDR3 protein: CASSVGLGGNTGELFF
CDR3 DNA: TGTGCCAGCAGCGTAGGTTTAGGAGGGAACACCGGGGAGCTGTTTTTT

D gene: NA
V gene: TRBV5-1
J gene: TRBJ1-5
clone size: NA
CDR3 protein: CASSLGSQVSNQPQHF
CDR3 DNA: TGCGCCAGCAGCTTGGGCTCACAGGTTAGCAATCAGCCCCAGCATTTT

D gene: NA
V gene: TRBV9
J gene: TRBJ1-4
clone size: NA
CDR3 protein: CASSGWGKGDEKLFF
CDR3 DNA: TGTGCCAGCAGCGGCTGGGGCAAAGGGGATGAAAAACTGTTTTTT

D gene: NA
V gene: TRBV11-2
J gene: TRBJ1-2
clone size: NA
CDR3 protein: CASSLVVGRGRNGYTF
CDR3 DNA: TGTGCCAGCAGCTTAGTTGTCGGCAGGGGAAGGAATGGCTACACCTTC

D gene: TRBD1
V gene: TRBV5-1
J gene: TRBJ2-7
clone size: NA
CDR3 protein: CASSFRDSVEQYF
CDR3 DNA: TGCGCCAGCAGCTTTAGGGACAGCGTCGAGCAGTACTTC

D gene: NA
V gene: TRBV18
J gene: TRBJ1-3
clone size: NA
CDR3 protein: CASSPPRSSGNTIYF
CDR3 DNA: TGTGCCAGCTCACCTCCCAGGTCCTCTGGAAACACCATATATTTT

D gene: NA
V gene: TRBV15
J gene: TRBJ1-5
clone size: NA
CDR3 protein: CATSRGGGKQPQHF
CDR3 DNA: TGTGCCACCAGCAGAGGGGGAGGCAAGCAGCCCCAGCATTTT

D gene: TRBD1
V gene: TRBV6-6
J gene: TRBJ1-6
clone size: NA
CDR3 protein: CASSYSTGVSPLHF
CDR3 DNA: TGTGCCAGCAGTTACTCGACAGGGGTATCACCCCTCCACTTT

D gene: NA
V gene: TRBV7-9
J gene: TRBJ1-3
clone size: NA
CDR3 protein: CASSEAGGSSGNTIYF
CDR3 DNA: TGTGCCAGCAGTGAGGCCGGTGGCAGCTCTGGAAACACCATATATTTT

D gene: TRBD1
V gene: TRBV5-1
J gene: TRBJ2-1
clone size: NA
CDR3 protein: CASSYSGQNNEQFF
CDR3 DNA: TGCGCCAGCAGCTACTCGGGACAGAACAATGAGCAGTTCTTC